This T cell receptor (beta chain) came from a study of blood T cells in healthy people across ages. A second about 7 to 11 cycle PCR used barcoded and J-beta primers. Sequencing of every sample gave 3 million or more CDR3-containing paired-end reads. Each CDR3 protein is one row after TCRdb ran MiXCR on the 5' RACE reads. The sample has about 970,000 distinct CDR3 sequences; just over 50% are singletons. Germline-derived CDR1 and CDR2 are MDHEN and SYDVKM. This CDR3 spans 12 amino acids. Deletions cut 5 bases from V and 9 bases from J, with 13 bases between. Specimen: blood. The receptor comes from a woman aged 55-70 years in good health. This sequence joins TRBV28 and TRBJ2-5, with D possibly matching TRBD2 (5 bases). CDR3 sequence reads: CASSVGEPPQYF. As DNA, the CDR3 is TGTGCCAGCAGTGTCGGGGAACCCCCCCAGTACTTC.